One sample yielded the 23 T cell receptor beta chains listed below, sequenced in a study of T-cell memory formation after mild COVID-19 (TCRdb year 2021). Library method: 5' RACE. The sequencer listed for this sample is Illumina NovaSeq 6000. TCRdb reran the public reads through fastp at Q25 and MiXCR, keeping productive beta chains. Every distinct CDR3 protein forms one entry, paired with its most common genes and DNA. The sample table shows just over 400,000 distinct CDR3 sequences, and around 22% are seen once. 10% to 15% of the sample is held by the ten biggest clonotypes. Sequencing used PBMCs or a T cell subset sorted from them (not recorded which). The receptors were gathered from an adult woman who had mild COVID-19 (a few samples of this study predate the infection). The sample titles of this study are shuffled in the database, so cell type and time point are left out; the donor was told from shared clones.

This clonotype was detected a few times. The V and J genes are TRBV12-3 or TRBV12-4 and TRBJ2-3; D unclear. The CDR3 is 13 residues long. Trimming took off 3 bases at V and 5 bases at J, with 9 bases between the two ends. This chain's CDR3 is CASSFLDGDTQYF. Here the CDR3 DNA reads TGTGCCAGCAGTTTCCTCGACGGAGATACGCAGTATTTT.

The rearrangement joins TRBV29-1 to TRBJ2-2, with TRBD2 identical over 15 bases. Germline CDR1 and CDR2: SQVTM and ANQGSEA. Unmatched junction bases numbered 1, after V lost 6 bases and J lost 5 bases. The CDR3 runs 14 residues. The chain's CDR3 is CSVGLAGGTGELFF. CDR3 bases: TGCAGCGTGGGACTAGCGGGAGGTACCGGGGAGCTGTTTTTT.

The rearrangement links TRBV29-1 to TRBJ1-2, with a weak D call TRBD1 (6 bases). Trimming cost V 5 bases and J 5 bases, with 12 bases left between them. This CDR3 comprises 12 residues. CDR1 and CDR2 (germline): SQVTM, ANQGSEA. CDR3 DNA: TGCAGCGTTTCCCCCGGGACATATGGCTACACCTTC. Its protein product is CSVSPGTYGYTF. The full variable domain, with the rest looked up from reference TRBV29-1 and TRBJ1-2, is SAVISQKPSRDICQRGTSLTIQCQVDSQVTMMFWYRQQPGQSLTLIATANQGSEATYESGFVIDKFPISRPNLTFSTLTVSNMSPEDSSIYLCSVSPGTYGYTFGSGTRLTVV.

This clonotype was counted between two and nine times. This rearrangement joins TRBV7-2 to TRBJ1-1; 8 nucleotides align to TRBD1. This CDR3 has 17 residues. After removal of 0 bases from V and 1 base from J, the junction contained 7 bases not matched to a gene. CDR1 and CDR2 (germline): SGHTA, FQGNSA. CDR3 nucleotide sequence: TGTGCCAGCAGCTTAGCCGCAGGGGGCCTCCCGAACACTGAAGCTTTCTTT. Its translation: CASSLAAGGLPNTEAFF.

The V call is TRBV6-5, the J call TRBJ2-2, with a weak D call TRBD2 (5 bases). The germline V gene encodes CDR1 MNHEY and CDR2 SVGAGI. The CDR3 length is 17 residues. Trimming took 0 bases from V and 4 from J, leaving 15 bases between them. The CDR3 loop reads CASSYSKPLRGTGELFF. The CDR3 bases are TGTGCCAGCAGTTACTCGAAGCCACTACGGGGCACCGGGGAGCTGTTTTTT.

The V gene is TRBV7-2, the J gene TRBJ2-5; 7 bases align to TRBD2. V gave up 3 bases and J gave up 5 bases; unmatched junction bases: 18. Looked up from germline, CDR1 is SGHTA and CDR2 is FQGNSA. This CDR3 is 18 amino acids long. The CDR3 DNA sequence: TGTGCCAGCAGCTTGAGCGGGGTGGACTACTCTTTGCTTGAGACCCAGTACTTC. Protein: CASSLSGVDYSLLETQYF.

J is TRBJ2-5 and V is TRBV6-1, with D unresolved. Germline V CDR1 and CDR2: MNHNS, SASEGT. V was shortened by 7 bases and J by 5 bases, with 17 bases between the two germline ends. The CDR3 sequence is 14 residues long. The CDR3 DNA follows: TGTGCCAGCACCCTTCCGGGCGGCGTGGAGACCCAGTACTTC. This sequence encodes CASTLPGGVETQYF.

The J gene is TRBJ2-3, the V gene TRBV5-1; the D gene is possibly TRBD2 (6 bases). Germline loops: CDR1 SGHRS, CDR2 YFSETQ. V lost 2 bases and J lost 1, with 11 bases in between. CDR3 size: 15 residues. The CDR3, as DNA: TGCGCCAGCAGCTTCTCGCGGGGCCGCACAGATACGCAGTATTTT. Residues: CASSFSRGRTDTQYF. Full variable domain (missing parts from reference TRBV5-1 and TRBJ2-3): KAGVTQTPRYLIKTRGQQVTLSCSPISGHRSVSWYQQTPGQGLQFLFEYFSETQRNKGNFPGRFSGRQFSNSRSEMNVSTLELGDSALYLCASSFSRGRTDTQYFGPGTRLTVL.

The rearrangement links TRBV3-1 to TRBJ2-5; D might be TRBD2 (5 bases). V shed 4 bases and J shed 1 base, with 10 bases lying between them. The CDR3 is made up of 14 amino acids. The germline V gene has CDR1 LGHDT and CDR2 YNNKEL (reference sequence). The CDR3 region is CASSRSGLQETQYF. The CDR3 DNA follows: TGTGCCAGCAGCCGGAGCGGACTCCAAGAGACCCAGTACTTC.

The rearrangement uses TRBV4-3 and TRBJ1-6, with a tentative D call TRBD1 (6 bases). V lost 4 bases to trimming and J lost 7 bases, with 17 bases between them. Germline CDR1 LGHNA, CDR2 YSLEER. CDR3 length equals 16 residues. CDR3 protein: CASSPTPDSYNSPLHF. For the CDR3, the DNA is TGCGCCAGCAGCCCGACTCCGGACAGTTACAATTCACCCCTCCACTTT.

This clonotype occurred a few times. This rearrangement joins TRBV27 to TRBJ2-3; 10 bases are a match to TRBD2. Trimming cost V 8 bases and J 5 bases; bases outside gene matches: 10. The germline CDR1 and CDR2 sequences are MNHEY and SMNVEV (reference sequence). This CDR3 has 15 residues. The CDR3 here is CASQGLAWGGDTQYF. The CDR3 region has the DNA TGTGCCAGCCAGGGACTAGCGTGGGGAGGAGATACGCAGTATTTT.

This rearrangement joins TRBV4-3 to TRBJ2-6; D gene unclear. CDR3 length: 22 residues. The V gene's germline CDR1 is LGHNA and CDR2 YSLEER. The V end lost 3 bases, the J end lost 5 bases, and 32 bases lay between the germline ends. CDR3 sequence: CASSQTKTPTRDPRRRANVLTF. CDR3 bases: TGCGCCAGCAGCCAGACGAAAACTCCCACGCGAGATCCCCGACGACGGGCCAACGTCCTGACTTTC.

This clonotype has more than one count but fewer than ten. V usage is TRBV11-2 and J usage is TRBJ2-5, with a weak D call TRBD1 (5 bases). Trimming removed 5 bases at V and 5 bases at J, with 15 bases between. The V gene's germline CDR1 is SGHAT and CDR2 FQNNGV. CDR3 length: 14 residues. The CDR3 DNA follows: TGTGCCAGCAGCGCCCCGCAGGGAAGGGAGACCCAGTACTTC. It yields the protein CASSAPQGRETQYF.

A few counts support this clonotype. The V call is TRBV19, the J call TRBJ2-4, with D maybe TRBD2 (5 bases). Germline CDR1 and CDR2: LNHDA and SQIVND (reference sequence). The CDR3 covers 13 residues. Trimming removed 5 bases at V and 10 bases at J, with 15 bases between. The CDR3 loop is CASSHGLAGIQYF. CDR3 coding DNA: TGTGCCAGTAGTCATGGACTTGCTGGGATTCAGTACTTC.

The chain joins TRBV7-8 to TRBJ2-1; TRBD1 agrees at 10 bases. The CDR3 has 15 amino acids. V shed 10 bases, J shed 6 bases, and the junction held 12 bases outside the gene matches. CDR1 and CDR2 from the germline V gene are SGHVS and FQNEAQ. DNA of the CDR3: TGTGCCATAGGGGCCATGGGGACAGGGGCCAATGAGCAGTTCTTC. It translates to CAIGAMGTGANEQFF.

This CDR3 is CASSGRDPQSGSYEQYF. The CDR3 DNA is TGTGCCAGCAGTGGTCGGGACCCGCAGTCGGGCTCCTACGAGCAGTACTTC. V and J are TRBV25-1 and TRBJ2-7; D is perhaps TRBD1 or TRBD2 (5 bases each). The germline V gene encodes CDR1 MGHDK and CDR2 SYGVNS. Trimming left V 4 bases short and J 0 bases short, with 19 bases between. The CDR3 is 17 amino acids.

The CDR3, as DNA: TGTGCCACCAGCAGAGATAGAGGGGGCGAAGATGGCTACACCTTC. Translation gives CATSRDRGGEDGYTF. J is TRBJ1-2 and V is TRBV15, with 7 bases aligning to TRBD1. Germline V gene data show CDR1 as LNHNV and CDR2 as YYDKDF (reference sequence). The CDR3 is made up of 15 amino acids. V shed 0 bases and J 6 bases; nucleotides not matched to a gene: 7.

V gene TRBV6-6 combines with J gene TRBJ1-4; D is perhaps TRBD1 (6 bases). The germline V and J ends were trimmed by 3 bases and 5 bases, with 7 bases remaining between them. Germline lookup yields CDR1 MNHNY and CDR2 SVGAGI (reference sequence). This CDR3 has 13 residues. The CDR3 reads CASSYTGNEKLFF. The CDR3 DNA sequence: TGTGCCAGCAGTTATACAGGGAATGAAAAACTGTTTTTT.

This clonotype has only a few counts. The genes are TRBV5-1 and TRBJ2-7; a possible D gene is TRBD1 (5 bases). The V end was cut by 0 bases, the J end by 1 base, with 11 bases between. CDR3 length: 15 amino acids. Germline lookup yields CDR1 SGHRS and CDR2 YFSETQ. The chain's CDR3 is CASSLGGQTSYEQYF. In DNA, the CDR3 is TGCGCCAGCAGCTTGGGGGGCCAGACATCCTACGAGCAGTACTTC.

This clonotype was recorded once. The genes are TRBV20-1 and TRBJ2-5; 8 bases map to TRBD2. In germline, CDR1 is DFQATT, CDR2 SNEGSKA (reference sequence). CDR3 size: 12 residues. V shed 6 bases, J shed 5 bases, and the junction held 5 bases outside the gene matches. CDR3 in DNA: TGCAGTGCACAGCGGGAGTGGGAGACCCAGTACTTC. Its protein product is CSAQREWETQYF.

The chain recombines TRBV14 with TRBJ2-6; possible D gene TRBD1, 6 bases. Trimming pared 5 bases from V and 2 bases from J, leaving 10 bases between. Germline V gives CDR1 SGHDN, CDR2 FVKESK. The length of the CDR3 is 15 residues. CDR3 sequence: CASSSRQAGANVLTF. The CDR3 nucleotides read TGTGCCAGCAGCAGCCGACAGGCTGGGGCCAACGTCCTGACTTTC.

This clonotype was picked up many times. The chain uses TRBV18 and TRBJ2-7; D not certain. The germline gives CDR1 KGHSH, CDR2 LQKENI. Trimming pared 3 bases from V and 7 bases from J, leaving 10 bases between. The CDR3 contains 12 residues. The CDR3 region has the DNA TGTGCCAGCTCACCCTCGACCCGGGAGCAGTACTTC. It yields the protein CASSPSTREQYF.

This clonotype has just a few counts. V usage is TRBV20-1 and J usage is TRBJ1-2, with TRBD1 identical over 8 bases. The ends lost 3 bases at V and 5 bases at J; junction bases unmatched: 5. Germline assignment: CDR1 DFQATT and CDR2 SNEGSKA (reference sequence). The CDR3 loop spans 13 amino acids. In nucleotides, the CDR3 is TGCAGTGCTAGTCCAGGGGGCAATTATGGCTACACCTTC. Translation: CSASPGGNYGYTF.